This T cell receptor beta chain was recovered during a study of human T cells and chemical hapten exposure. Findings of the study overall: Every donor had alopecia, and their immune response may therefore differ from healthy people's. Expanded TCRs created a significantly greater count of big CDR3 similarity clusters than controls did. TCRs at high frequency, those above 1 in 1000, did not change with DPC sensitization.

TCRdb called the RACE reads again in MiXCR, with one record for every CDR3 protein. The profile covers 350,000 to 400,000 distinct CDR3 sequences, with around 6% appearing a single time and less than 6.5% taken by the ten largest. This clonotype came up a few times. The antigen is unknown. The time point is: patch test 2, 6 weeks after DPC sensitization. Treatment defined: therapeutic diphenylcyclopropenone sensitization with weekly scalp DPC. Alopecia patients deemed DPC-suitable, aged 18 to 70, excluding pregnancy. The clonotype originates from a woman in her late teens or twenties with alopecia areata. Some clones in this sample may be carry-over from other donors' samples. The starting material was whole blood, obtained in connection with sensitization to the hapten diphenylcyclopropenone (DPC).

The CDR3 DNA reads TGCGCCAGCAGCGGGGACACTGGACTTCAAGAGACCCAGTACTTC. It is translated as CASSGDTGLQETQYF. The chain carries TRBV5-1 and TRBJ2-5, with D perhaps TRBD1 (6 bases). CDR3 size: 15 residues. The V end was cut by 4 bases, the J end by 2 bases, with 15 bases between. Germline CDR1 and CDR2: SGHRS and YFSETQ.